Only one count was recorded for the clone carrying this T cell receptor (beta chain). The sample originates from a study of blood T cell repertoires in COVID-19. Background on the study: T cells, B-cell-depleted T cells, or PBMCs supplied cDNA or gDNA.

Original data processing: For nucleated cells, counts were estimated from reference gene primer amplification. Generated by immunoSEQ multiplex PCR, the TCRdb table keeps only in-frame clones and is missing some. From that table come the V and J calls and clone size; the DNA was used to work out D and trimming. Of 350,000 to 450,000 clones in the sample, about 88% are singletons; the top ten hold about 1.4%. The V gene lost 0 bases and the J gene lost 5 bases, with 14 bases spanning the gap. Germline-derived CDR1 and CDR2 are SGDLS and YYNGEE. The CDR3 contains 16 residues. The chain has TRBV9 and TRBJ1-4; D may be TRBD1 (6 bases). This sequence originates from a woman in her late teens or twenties who had been exposed to COVID-19. The specimen was PBMCs or T cells enriched from blood (not recorded which). The CDR3 nucleotides read TGTGCCAGCAGCGTAGACAACAGGGTTCCCAATGAAAAACTGTTTTTT. This sequence encodes CASSVDNRVPNEKLFF.